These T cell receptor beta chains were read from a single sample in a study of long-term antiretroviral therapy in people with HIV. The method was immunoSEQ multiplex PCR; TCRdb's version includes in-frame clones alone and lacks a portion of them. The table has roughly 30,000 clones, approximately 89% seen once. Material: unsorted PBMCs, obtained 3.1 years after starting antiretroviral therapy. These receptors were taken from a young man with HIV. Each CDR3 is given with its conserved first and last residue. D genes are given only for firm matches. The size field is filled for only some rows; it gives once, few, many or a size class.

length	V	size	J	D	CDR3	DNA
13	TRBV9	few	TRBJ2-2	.	CASRTGGTGELFF	TGTGCCAGCAGGACAGGCGGTACCGGGGAGCTGTTTTTT
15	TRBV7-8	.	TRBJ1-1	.	CASSPDVWMNTEAFF	TGTGCCAGCAGCCCAGACGTGTGGATGAACACTGAAGCTTTCTTT
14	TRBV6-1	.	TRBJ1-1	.	CASSEASRNTEAFF	TGTGCCAGCAGTGAAGCGAGTCGAAACACTGAAGCTTTCTTT
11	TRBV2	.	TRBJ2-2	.	CASSVGGGVFF	TGTGCCAGCAGTGTGGGGGGCGGGGTGTTTTTT
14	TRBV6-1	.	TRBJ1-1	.	CASRLQGSMPEAFF	TGTGCCAGCAGACTACAGGGTTCCATGCCTGAAGCTTTCTTT
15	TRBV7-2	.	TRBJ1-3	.	CASSSDSRSGNTIYF	TGTGCCAGCAGCTCGGACAGCCGCTCTGGAAACACCATATATTTT
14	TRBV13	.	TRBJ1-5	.	CASSTRSINQPQHF	TGTGCCAGCAGCACCCGGTCGATCAATCAGCCCCAGCATTTT
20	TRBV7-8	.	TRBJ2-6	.	CASSTTNRDPSVWGANVLTF	TGTGCCAGCAGCACAACGAACAGGGATCCTTCGGTTTGGGGGGCCAACGTCCTGACTTTC
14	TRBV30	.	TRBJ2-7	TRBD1	CAWSSGTVGYEQYF	TGTGCCTGGAGTTCTGGGACAGTGGGATACGAGCAGTACTTC
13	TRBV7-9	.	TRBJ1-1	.	CASSWTWNTEAFF	TGTGCCAGCAGCTGGACATGGAACACTGAAGCTTTCTTT
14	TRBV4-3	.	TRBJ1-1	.	CASSQDIGDTEAFF	TGCGCCAGCAGCCAAGATATTGGGGACACTGAAGCTTTCTTT
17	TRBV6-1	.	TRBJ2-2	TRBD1	CASSALAGTGTAGELFF	TGTGCCAGCAGTGCCCTGGCGGGGACAGGGACGGCCGGGGAGCTGTTTTTT
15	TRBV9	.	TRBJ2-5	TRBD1	CASSVQGAPGETQYF	TGTGCCAGCAGCGTACAGGGGGCCCCAGGAGAGACCCAGTACTTC
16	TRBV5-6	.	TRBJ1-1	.	CASSWRVQAVNTEAFF	TGTGCCAGCAGCTGGAGGGTGCAGGCAGTGAACACTGAAGCTTTCTTT
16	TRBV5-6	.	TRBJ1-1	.	CASSLAVGDMNTEAFF	TGTGCCAGCAGCTTGGCCGTGGGGGATATGAACACTGAAGCTTTCTTT
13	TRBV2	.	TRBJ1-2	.	CASSDGRAYGYTF	TGTGCCAGCAGTGATGGGCGGGCCTATGGCTACACCTTC
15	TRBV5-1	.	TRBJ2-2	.	CASSPWGRDTGELFF	TGCGCCAGCAGCCCATGGGGGAGAGACACCGGGGAGCTGTTTTTT
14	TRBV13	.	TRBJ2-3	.	CASSPFRGGDTQYF	TGTGCCAGCAGTCCCTTCCGTGGGGGAGATACGCAGTATTTT
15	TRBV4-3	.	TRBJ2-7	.	CASSQDPGLNSEQYF	TGCGCCAGCAGCCAAGACCCGGGCCTAAACTCCGAGCAGTACTTC
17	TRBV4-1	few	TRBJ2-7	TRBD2	CASSHPTSSGSRYEQYF	TGCGCCAGCAGCCACCCTACGAGTAGCGGGAGTAGGTACGAGCAGTACTTC
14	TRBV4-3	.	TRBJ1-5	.	CASSQAHGNQPQHF	TGCGCCAGCAGCCAGGCCCATGGGAATCAGCCCCAGCATTTT
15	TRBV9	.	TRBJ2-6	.	CASSVEGNGANVLTF	TGTGCCAGCAGCGTAGAAGGGAATGGGGCCAACGTCCTGACTTTC
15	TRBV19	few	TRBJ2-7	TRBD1	CASSRTGKETYEQYF	TGTGCCAGTAGCAGGACAGGGAAGGAGACCTACGAGCAGTACTTC
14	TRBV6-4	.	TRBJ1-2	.	CASKAEPRSYGYTF	TGTGCCAGCAAGGCAGAGCCCCGATCCTATGGCTACACCTTC
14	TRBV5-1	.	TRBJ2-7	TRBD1	CASSLHDRGNEQYF	TGCGCCAGCAGCTTGCACGACAGGGGCAACGAGCAGTACTTC
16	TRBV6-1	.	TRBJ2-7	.	CASSAGDGSSPYEQYF	TGTGCCAGCAGTGCGGGCGACGGGAGTAGTCCCTACGAGCAGTACTTC
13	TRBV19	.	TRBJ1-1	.	CASSPAENTEAFF	TGTGCCAGTAGTCCCGCGGAGAACACTGAAGCTTTCTTT
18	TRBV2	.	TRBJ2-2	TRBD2	CASSDRRTSGANTGELFF	TGTGCCAGCAGTGACCGTCGGACTAGCGGGGCGAACACCGGGGAGCTGTTTTTT
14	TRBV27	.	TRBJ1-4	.	CASSLDISYEKLFF	TGTGCCAGCAGTTTAGACATTTCGTACGAAAAACTGTTTTTT
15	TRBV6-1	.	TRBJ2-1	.	CASSELTDVVDEQFF	TGTGCCAGCAGTGAACTAACGGACGTTGTGGATGAGCAGTTCTTC
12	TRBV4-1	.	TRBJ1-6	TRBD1	CASGTGLRPLHF	TGCGCCAGCGGGACAGGCCTTCGGCCCCTCCACTTT
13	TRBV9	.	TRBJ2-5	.	CASSALYGETQYF	TGTGCCAGCAGCGCCCTCTACGGAGAGACCCAGTACTTC
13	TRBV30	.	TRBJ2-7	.	CALDLDTAYEQYF	TGTGCCTTGGACCTCGACACCGCCTACGAGCAGTACTTC
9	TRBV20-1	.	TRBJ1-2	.	CSVDNGYTF	TGCAGCGTTGATAATGGCTACACCTTC
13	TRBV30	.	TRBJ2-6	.	CAWDASGANVLTF	TGTGCCTGGGACGCCTCTGGGGCCAACGTCCTGACTTTC
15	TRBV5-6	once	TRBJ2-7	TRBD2	CASTPWGLPPYEQYF	TGTGCCAGCACCCCGTGGGGACTACCTCCCTACGAGCAGTACTTC
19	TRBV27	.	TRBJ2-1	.	CASSLFSGLQTAPNNEQFF	TGTGCCAGCAGTTTATTCTCCGGGTTACAGACCGCACCGAACAATGAGCAGTTCTTC
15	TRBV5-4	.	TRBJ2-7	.	CASSLDREVSYEQYF	TGTGCCAGCAGCTTGGACAGGGAAGTCTCCTACGAGCAGTACTTC
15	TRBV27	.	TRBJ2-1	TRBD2	CASSLLAGDYNEQFF	TGTGCCAGCAGTCTATTAGCGGGAGATTACAATGAGCAGTTCTTC
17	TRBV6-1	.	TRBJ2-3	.	CASSESGRGIGRDTQYF	TGTGCCAGCAGTGAATCGGGTAGGGGCATCGGGAGAGATACGCAGTATTTT
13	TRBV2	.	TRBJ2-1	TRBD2	CASSWGGFNEQFF	TGTGCCAGCAGTTGGGGGGGGTTTAATGAGCAGTTCTTC
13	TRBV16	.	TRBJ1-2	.	CASSRGLNYGYTF	TGTGCCAGCAGCCGGGGGCTGAACTATGGCTACACCTTC
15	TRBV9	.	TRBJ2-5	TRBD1	CASSVTGTGSETQYF	TGTGCCAGCAGCGTAACTGGGACAGGGAGTGAGACCCAGTACTTC
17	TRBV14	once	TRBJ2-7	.	CASSQDEISKSPYEQYF	TGTGCCAGCAGCCAAGATGAGATATCCAAGTCTCCCTACGAGCAGTACTTC
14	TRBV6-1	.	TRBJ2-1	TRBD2	CASTAGGALNEQFF	TGTGCCAGCACTGCGGGGGGCGCCCTTAATGAGCAGTTCTTC
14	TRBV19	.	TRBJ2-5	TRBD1	CASSMHRGKETQYF	TGTGCCAGTAGTATGCACAGGGGCAAAGAGACCCAGTACTTC
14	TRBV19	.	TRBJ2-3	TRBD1	CASSVQGYADTQYF	TGTGCCAGTAGTGTACAGGGGTACGCAGATACGCAGTATTTT
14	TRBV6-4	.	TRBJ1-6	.	CASSEYTDGTPLHF	TGTGCCAGCAGTGAGTACACGGACGGGACACCCCTCCACTTT
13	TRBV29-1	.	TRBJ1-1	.	CSGGRQKNTEAFF	TGCAGCGGGGGCCGCCAAAAGAACACTGAAGCTTTCTTT
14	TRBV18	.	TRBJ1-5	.	CASSPTGVFQPQHF	TGTGCCAGCTCACCAACCGGGGTCTTCCAGCCCCAGCATTTT
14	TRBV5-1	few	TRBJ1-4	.	CASSLAAGTEKLFF	TGCGCCAGCAGCTTGGCTGCAGGGACCGAAAAACTGTTTTTT
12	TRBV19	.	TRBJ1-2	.	CASRLGNYGYTF	TGTGCCAGTAGATTGGGGAACTATGGCTACACCTTC
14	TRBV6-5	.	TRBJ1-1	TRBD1	CASSRTGMNTEAFF	TGTGCCAGCAGCCGGACAGGGATGAACACTGAAGCTTTCTTT
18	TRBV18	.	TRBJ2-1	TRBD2	CASSPLPGTSGSYNEQFF	TGTGCCAGCTCACCACTTCCCGGGACTAGCGGTTCCTACAATGAGCAGTTCTTC
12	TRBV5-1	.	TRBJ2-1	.	CASSLRGDEQFF	TGCGCCAGCAGCTTGAGGGGCGATGAGCAGTTCTTC
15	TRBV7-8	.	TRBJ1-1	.	CASSLVEGAGTEAFF	TGTGCCAGCAGCTTAGTGGAGGGAGCGGGGACTGAAGCTTTCTTT
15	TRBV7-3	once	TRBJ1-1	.	CASSLGPDRDTEAFF	TGTGCCAGCAGCTTGGGACCAGACAGAGACACTGAAGCTTTCTTT
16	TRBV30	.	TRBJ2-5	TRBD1	CAWSVNRGMGTETQYF	TGTGCCTGGAGTGTTAACAGGGGAATGGGGACAGAGACCCAGTACTTC
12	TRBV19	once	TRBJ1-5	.	CASKVSGQPQHF	TGTGCCAGTAAGGTTAGTGGCCAGCCCCAGCATTTT
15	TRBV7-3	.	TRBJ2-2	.	CASSLKVANTGELFF	TGTGCCAGCAGCTTAAAAGTGGCGAACACCGGGGAGCTGTTTTTT